These 18 T cell receptor beta chains came from one sample sequenced in a study of T cell clonotyping in hematopoietic cell transplantation (dated by TCRdb to about 2021). Library preparation was by the immunoSEQ multiplex PCR assay. TCRdb retrieved this table from immuneACCESS and kept in-frame rearrangements only. Not all clones are present; in checked studies, unresolved V genes account for under half, and no reason is known for the remainder. For this sample there are around 26,000 clones; approximately 81% appear just once. Approximately 1.7% of the sample rests with the top ten. Reading the label with the study, this specimen's time point is: recipient sample about 28 days before transplant, after cytoreduction. The specimen comprised peripheral blood mononuclear cells, sampled before stem cell transplant. The receptors derive from a middle-aged man with acute myeloid leukemia. Some clones in this sample may be carry-over from other donors' samples.

The rearrangement links TRBV5-4 to TRBJ2-5; 8 positions match TRBD1. Trimming at V came to 4 bases and at J to 5 bases, leaving 10 bases not matched to a gene. The germline gives CDR1 SGHNT, CDR2 YYREEE (reference sequence). The CDR3 has 15 amino acids. The CDR3: CASSPDRGRVETQYF. CDR3 DNA sequence: TGTGCCAGCAGCCCTGACAGGGGAAGAGTGGAGACCCAGTACTTC.

As DNA, the CDR3 is TGTGCCAGCAGTGATTCAGGTTGGAGCAATCAGCCCCAGCATTTT. This encodes CASSDSGWSNQPQHF. The chain is built from TRBV2 and TRBJ1-5, with D unclear. This CDR3 comprises 15 residues. Germline CDR1 and CDR2: SNHLY and FYNNEI. With 3 bases removed from V and 1 base from J, the gap between germline ends came to 10 bases.

The chain uses TRBV11-2 and TRBJ2-5; D is ambiguous. V lost 2 bases, J lost 5 bases, and 12 bases lay in between. Germline V CDR1 and CDR2: SGHAT, FQNNGV. The CDR3 is made up of 14 amino acids. The CDR3 loop reads CASSLSGGRETQYF. The CDR3 nucleotides read TGTGCCAGCAGCTTATCCGGCGGCCGGGAGACCCAGTACTTC.

The chain employs TRBV2 and TRBJ1-2; D unclear. CDR3 length: 12 amino acids. Germline V gene data show CDR1 as SNHLY and CDR2 as FYNNEI. V gave up 6 bases and J gave up 1 base, with 6 bases separating them. The chain's CDR3 is CASRYINYGYTF. Here the CDR3 DNA reads TGTGCCAGCAGGTATATTAACTATGGCTACACCTTC.

The J gene is TRBJ1-2, the V gene TRBV6-6; no definite D call. The CDR3 has 15 amino acids. The V end lost 0 bases, the J end lost 4 bases, and 12 bases lay between the germline ends. CDR1 and CDR2 from the germline V gene are MNHNY and SVGAGI (reference sequence). The CDR3 protein is CASSYSERGFYGYTF. DNA for the CDR3: TGTGCCAGCAGTTACTCTGAGCGTGGATTCTATGGCTACACCTTC.

V gene TRBV6-4 combines with J gene TRBJ2-1; 9 bases fit TRBD2. The CDR3 has 14 amino acids. With V trimmed by 3 bases and J by 9 bases, 6 bases remained unmatched. CDR1 is MRHNA, CDR2 SNTAGT, per germline. This CDR3 reads CASSEERGVGEQFF. CDR3 nucleotide sequence: TGTGCCAGCAGTGAGGAGCGGGGGGTCGGTGAGCAGTTCTTC.

The genes are TRBV28 and TRBJ1-2; D unresolved. There are 17 residues in the CDR3. Trimming cost V 6 bases and J 2 bases, with 22 bases left between them. Germline V gene lookup returns CDR1 MDHEN and CDR2 SYDVKM. CDR3 region: CASSDPRGGLGNYGYTF. Written as DNA, the CDR3 is TGTGCCAGCAGCGATCCCCGGGGAGGGTTGGGAAACTATGGCTACACCTTC.

This clone was picked up one time. J is TRBJ1-2 and V is TRBV28; weak D call: TRBD1 (5 bases). The ends were cut back, 7 bases at V and 4 bases at J, with 19 bases in the middle. Germline loops: CDR1 MDHEN, CDR2 SYDVKM. The CDR3 covers 15 residues. In DNA form, the CDR3 reads TGTGCCAGCACTCCGATGAGGGGTAGGGGCTATGGCTACACCTTC. It encodes CASTPMRGRGYGYTF.

The CDR3 nucleotides read TGTGCCTGGAGTGGTGTGACAGGGTATCCCGGGGAGCTGTTTTTT. This translates into CAWSGVTGYPGELFF. The V call is TRBV30, the J call TRBJ2-2, with TRBD1 matching over 7 bases. The CDR3 totals 15 residues. Germline lookup yields CDR1 GTSNPN and CDR2 SVGIG (reference sequence). Unmatched junction bases numbered 8, after V lost 1 base and J lost 6 bases.

The V call is TRBV4-2, the J call TRBJ1-2; no definite D call. CDR1 is LGHNA, CDR2 YNFKEQ, per germline. This CDR3 contains 13 residues. Between the trimmed V and J ends, which lost 0 bases and 8 bases, there was a span of 10 bases. CDR3 nucleotide sequence: TGTGCCAGCAGCCAAGAATGGGCGGACGGCTACACCTTC. Its translation is CASSQEWADGYTF.

The genes are TRBV5-4 and TRBJ2-7, with D possibly matching TRBD2 (6 bases). Trimming pared 2 bases from V and 6 bases from J, leaving 21 bases between. Germline V gene sequence: CDR1 SGHNT, CDR2 YYREEE (reference sequence). This CDR3 contains 16 residues. The CDR3: CASSFFSGAATGEQYF. In DNA form, the CDR3 reads TGTGCCAGCAGCTTTTTCTCGGGAGCCGCCACGGGCGAGCAGTACTTC.

The rearrangement links TRBV28 to TRBJ1-6; D is unclear. CDR1 and CDR2 (germline): MDHEN, SYDVKM. This CDR3 has 19 residues. The ends were cut back, 6 bases at V and 4 bases at J, with 25 bases in the middle. The CDR3 coding sequence is TGTGCCAGCAGGCAAAACCCAATTAGCGGCAGACAATATAATTCACCCCTCCACTTT. Residues: CASRQNPISGRQYNSPLHF.

This clone was counted between two and nine times. The V gene is TRBV4-1, the J gene TRBJ1-2, with D maybe TRBD1 (5 bases). V was clipped by 0 bases and J by 7 bases, with 9 bases between them. The germline CDR1 and CDR2 sequences are MGHRA and YSYEKL. This CDR3 contains 13 residues. The CDR3 loop is CASSQEWGLGYTF. The CDR3, as DNA: TGCGCCAGCAGCCAAGAGTGGGGCCTTGGCTACACCTTC.

The chain couples TRBV5-1 to TRBJ2-5; D is unresolved. Trimming shortened V by 6 bases and J by 1 base, and 10 bases separated the two germline ends. CDR1 and CDR2 (germline): SGHRS, YFSETQ. This CDR3 is 13 amino acids long. CDR3 sequence (DNA): TGCGCCAGCAAGCAGGTACCCCAAGAGACCCAGTACTTC. The encoded protein is CASKQVPQETQYF.

V gene TRBV28 combines with J gene TRBJ2-7, with a weak D call TRBD1 (5 bases). The V gene's germline CDR1 is MDHEN and CDR2 SYDVKM. The CDR3 is 11 amino acids. V lost 9 bases to trimming and J lost 6 bases, with 12 bases between them. CDR3 in amino acids: CASSRGPEQYF. DNA of the CDR3: TGTGCCAGTAGTAGGGGCCCCGAGCAGTACTTC.

The J gene is TRBJ1-6, the V gene TRBV28; D gene unclear. Germline-derived CDR1 and CDR2 are MDHEN and SYDVKM. The V gene lost 3 bases and the J gene lost 7 bases, with 10 bases spanning the gap. This CDR3 is built from 14 residues. The CDR3 DNA follows: TGTGCCAGCAGTTTTGGAGGTATGAATTCACCCCTCCACTTT. It yields the protein CASSFGGMNSPLHF.

This chain uses TRBV5-4 with TRBJ2-7; possibly TRBD2 for D (5 bases). Germline V gene sequence: CDR1 SGHNT, CDR2 YYREEE (reference sequence). Trimming cost V 3 bases and J 0 bases, with 10 bases left between them. The CDR3 length is 14 residues. As DNA, the CDR3 is TGTGCCAGCAGCTCTTGGACTGTCTCCTACGAGCAGTACTTC. It is translated as CASSSWTVSYEQYF.

This clone was detected a few times. V gene TRBV5-1 combines with J gene TRBJ1-2; D perhaps matches TRBD1 (5 bases). The germline CDR1 and CDR2 sequences are SGHRS and YFSETQ. Trimming left V 0 bases short and J 6 bases short, with 15 bases between. The CDR3 runs to 15 residues. CDR3: CASSLGGTTGDGYTF. CDR3 nucleotides: TGCGCCAGCAGCTTGGGAGGAACTACAGGTGATGGCTACACCTTC. Filled out from reference TRBV5-1 and TRBJ1-2, the complete variable domain reads KAGVTQTPRYLIKTRGQQVTLSCSPISGHRSVSWYQQTPGQGLQFLFEYFSETQRNKGNFPGRFSGRQFSNSRSEMNVSTLELGDSALYLCASSLGGTTGDGYTFGSGTRLTVV.